The rows below give T cell receptor beta chains drawn from one sample of a study of CD8+ T cells in alopecia areata. Sequenced by immunoSEQ multiplex PCR; TCRdb stores in-frame clones only, minus some. The data show 100,000 to 150,000 clones, about 50% seen once. Sequenced material: NKG2D-low CD8+ T cells sorted from blood. The origin of the receptors is a human donor with alopecia areata. The CDR3 runs from the conserved cysteine through the conserved F or W. The D gene is left open where the match is weak. Clone size is stated in some rows and not others, as once, few, many or a class when expanded.

d_gene: TRBD1
abundance: few
v_gene: TRBV29-1
len: 15
j_gene: TRBJ1-2
CDR3aa: CSVEMETGPNYGYTF
CDR3nt: TGCAGCGTTGAAATGGAGACAGGGCCCAACTATGGCTACACCTTC

d_gene: -
abundance: few
v_gene: TRBV30
len: 11
j_gene: TRBJ2-1
CDR3aa: CASIQGYEQFF
CDR3nt: TGTGCCTCGATCCAGGGCTATGAGCAGTTCTTC

d_gene: -
abundance: -
v_gene: TRBV7-2
len: 10
j_gene: TRBJ2-1
CDR3aa: CASSFNEQFF
CDR3nt: TGTGCCAGCAGCTTCAATGAGCAGTTCTTC

d_gene: -
abundance: few
v_gene: TRBV23-1
len: 11
j_gene: TRBJ2-5
CDR3aa: CAIPRGETQYF
CDR3nt: TGCGCCATCCCCCGTGGGGAGACCCAGTACTTC

d_gene: TRBD2
abundance: -
v_gene: TRBV29-1
len: 15
j_gene: TRBJ2-7
CDR3aa: CSVEGVAGEIYEQYF
CDR3nt: TGCAGCGTTGAAGGAGTAGCGGGGGAAATTTACGAGCAGTACTTC

d_gene: -
abundance: -
v_gene: TRBV18
len: 16
j_gene: TRBJ2-7
CDR3aa: CASSPSGPSLTYEQYF
CDR3nt: TGTGCCAGCTCGCCTTCCGGGCCGTCCCTAACTTACGAGCAGTACTTC

d_gene: TRBD2
abundance: -
v_gene: TRBV9
len: 17
j_gene: TRBJ2-3
CDR3aa: CASSVVSVAGEADTQYF
CDR3nt: TGTGCCAGCAGCGTAGTGAGCGTAGCGGGAGAAGCAGATACGCAGTATTTT

d_gene: -
abundance: once
v_gene: TRBV27
len: 17
j_gene: TRBJ2-7
CDR3aa: CASSSRPPPRAPYEQYF
CDR3nt: TGTGCCAGCAGTTCCCGACCTCCCCCCCGGGCCCCCTACGAGCAGTACTTC

d_gene: -
abundance: -
v_gene: TRBV5-1
len: 13
j_gene: TRBJ2-3
CDR3aa: CASSQGDEDTQYF
CDR3nt: TGCGCCAGCAGCCAGGGAGATGAAGATACGCAGTATTTT

d_gene: TRBD1
abundance: -
v_gene: TRBV5-6
len: 15
j_gene: TRBJ2-7
CDR3aa: CASSAPGTGYYEQYF
CDR3nt: TGTGCCAGCAGCGCTCCCGGGACAGGGTACTACGAGCAGTACTTC

d_gene: TRBD2
abundance: few
v_gene: TRBV29-1
len: 13
j_gene: TRBJ2-7
CDR3aa: CSMNLAGSYEQYF
CDR3nt: TGCAGCATGAACCTAGCGGGATCCTACGAGCAGTACTTC

d_gene: -
abundance: -
v_gene: TRBV28
len: 12
j_gene: TRBJ2-7
CDR3aa: CATRSGVSEQYF
CDR3nt: TGTGCCACCCGTTCGGGAGTAAGCGAGCAGTACTTC

d_gene: -
abundance: -
v_gene: TRBV7-6
len: 13
j_gene: TRBJ2-5
CDR3aa: CASSLRAQETQYF
CDR3nt: TGTGCCAGCAGCTTAAGGGCCCAAGAGACCCAGTACTTC

d_gene: TRBD1
abundance: -
v_gene: TRBV27
len: 14
j_gene: TRBJ1-2
CDR3aa: CASRQGGPNYGYTF
CDR3nt: TGTGCCAGCAGACAGGGGGGTCCTAACTATGGCTACACCTTC

d_gene: -
abundance: -
v_gene: TRBV30
len: 10
j_gene: TRBJ1-1
CDR3aa: CASWTGEAFF
CDR3nt: TGTGCCTCCTGGACGGGGGAAGCTTTCTTT

d_gene: -
abundance: -
v_gene: TRBV2
len: 11
j_gene: TRBJ2-5
CDR3aa: CASGDEETQYF
CDR3nt: TGTGCCAGCGGGGACGAAGAGACCCAGTACTTC

d_gene: -
abundance: -
v_gene: TRBV27
len: 14
j_gene: TRBJ2-7
CDR3aa: CASTFTRDSYEQYF
CDR3nt: TGTGCCAGCACCTTCACCAGGGACTCCTACGAGCAGTACTTC

d_gene: -
abundance: few
v_gene: TRBV29-1
len: 13
j_gene: TRBJ2-7
CDR3aa: CSVASSETYEQYF
CDR3nt: TGCAGCGTGGCCTCTAGCGAGACCTACGAGCAGTACTTC

d_gene: -
abundance: -
v_gene: TRBV28
len: 15
j_gene: TRBJ1-5
CDR3aa: CASSHGVHNNQPQHF
CDR3nt: TGTGCCAGCAGCCACGGGGTTCACAACAATCAGCCCCAGCATTTT

d_gene: -
abundance: -
v_gene: TRBV6-5
len: 12
j_gene: TRBJ2-3
CDR3aa: CASTGDTDTQYF
CDR3nt: TGTGCCAGCACCGGGGACACAGATACGCAGTATTTT

d_gene: -
abundance: few
v_gene: TRBV29-1
len: 12
j_gene: TRBJ1-2
CDR3aa: CSVVLGADGYTF
CDR3nt: TGCAGCGTTGTTCTGGGGGCAGATGGCTACACCTTC

d_gene: -
abundance: -
v_gene: TRBV28
len: 13
j_gene: TRBJ2-7
CDR3aa: CASSIRGRYEQYF
CDR3nt: TGTGCCAGCAGTATACGGGGGCGCTACGAGCAGTACTTC

d_gene: -
abundance: -
v_gene: TRBV27
len: 12
j_gene: TRBJ2-3
CDR3aa: CASSHTADTQYF
CDR3nt: TGTGCCAGCAGCCATACGGCAGATACGCAGTATTTT

d_gene: TRBD2
abundance: few
v_gene: TRBV29-1
len: 15
j_gene: TRBJ2-7
CDR3aa: CSASASGTSSYEQYF
CDR3nt: TGCAGCGCAAGCGCATCCGGGACTAGTTCGTACGAGCAGTACTTC

d_gene: -
abundance: few
v_gene: TRBV29-1
len: 13
j_gene: TRBJ2-2
CDR3aa: CSVGTGITGELFF
CDR3nt: TGCAGCGTTGGCACAGGGATCACCGGGGAGCTGTTTTTT

d_gene: TRBD2
abundance: few
v_gene: TRBV29-1
len: 14
j_gene: TRBJ2-7
CDR3aa: CSVEGASGSYEQYF
CDR3nt: TGCAGCGTTGAAGGTGCTAGCGGTTCCTACGAGCAGTACTTC

d_gene: -
abundance: -
v_gene: TRBV2
len: 13
j_gene: TRBJ2-2
CDR3aa: CARSGTNTGELFF
CDR3nt: TGTGCCAGATCCGGGACAAACACCGGGGAGCTGTTTTTT

d_gene: -
abundance: -
v_gene: TRBV25-1
len: 13
j_gene: TRBJ2-5
CDR3aa: CASSEGPQETQYF
CDR3nt: TGTGCCAGCAGTGAAGGGCCCCAAGAGACCCAGTACTTC

d_gene: -
abundance: -
v_gene: TRBV7-9
len: 12
j_gene: TRBJ2-3
CDR3aa: CASSLGPWGQYF
CDR3nt: TGTGCCAGCAGCCTAGGTCCGTGGGGGCAGTATTTT

d_gene: -
abundance: -
v_gene: TRBV2
len: 11
j_gene: TRBJ2-1
CDR3aa: CAEGSYNEQFF
CDR3nt: TGTGCAGAAGGGTCCTACAATGAGCAGTTCTTC

d_gene: -
abundance: -
v_gene: TRBV2
len: 13
j_gene: TRBJ2-7
CDR3aa: CASTSRTLYEQYF
CDR3nt: TGTGCCAGCACCTCTAGGACTCTATACGAGCAGTACTTC

d_gene: -
abundance: once
v_gene: TRBV27
len: 14
j_gene: TRBJ2-7
CDR3aa: CASSFGPFGHEQYF
CDR3nt: TGTGCCAGCAGTTTCGGGCCTTTCGGTCACGAGCAGTACTTC

d_gene: -
abundance: -
v_gene: TRBV6-5
len: 13
j_gene: TRBJ2-3
CDR3aa: CASSYKGADTQYF
CDR3nt: TGTGCCAGCAGTTACAAGGGTGCCGATACGCAGTATTTT

d_gene: TRBD2
abundance: -
v_gene: TRBV29-1
len: 13
j_gene: TRBJ2-5
CDR3aa: CSVEGGKGETQYF
CDR3nt: TGCAGCGTTGAGGGAGGGAAGGGAGAGACCCAGTACTTC

d_gene: TRBD2
abundance: few
v_gene: TRBV29-1
len: 16
j_gene: TRBJ2-3
CDR3aa: CSVDTSGGRDTDTQYF
CDR3nt: TGCAGCGTCGATACTAGCGGGGGGCGGGACACAGATACGCAGTATTTT

d_gene: TRBD1
abundance: -
v_gene: TRBV29-1
len: 14
j_gene: TRBJ2-7
CDR3aa: CSVETPDRDIEQYF
CDR3nt: TGCAGCGTTGAAACCCCGGACAGGGATATCGAGCAGTACTTC